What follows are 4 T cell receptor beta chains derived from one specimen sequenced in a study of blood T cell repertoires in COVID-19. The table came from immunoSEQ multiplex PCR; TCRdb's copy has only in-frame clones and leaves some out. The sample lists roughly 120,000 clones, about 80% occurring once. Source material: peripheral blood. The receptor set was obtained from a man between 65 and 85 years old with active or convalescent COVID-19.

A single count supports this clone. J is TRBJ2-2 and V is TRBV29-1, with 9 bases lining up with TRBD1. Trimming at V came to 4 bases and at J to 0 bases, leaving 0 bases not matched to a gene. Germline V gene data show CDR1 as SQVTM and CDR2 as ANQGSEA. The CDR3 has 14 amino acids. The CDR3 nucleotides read TGCAGCGTTGGGACAGGGGCGAACACCGGGGAGCTGTTTTTT. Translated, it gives CSVGTGANTGELFF.

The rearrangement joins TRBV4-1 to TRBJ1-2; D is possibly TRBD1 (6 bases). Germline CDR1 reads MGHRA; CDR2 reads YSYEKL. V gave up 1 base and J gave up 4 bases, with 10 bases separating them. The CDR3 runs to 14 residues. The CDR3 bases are TGCGCCAGCAGCCAAGGCAGGGGAACCTATGGCTACACCTTC. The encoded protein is CASSQGRGTYGYTF.

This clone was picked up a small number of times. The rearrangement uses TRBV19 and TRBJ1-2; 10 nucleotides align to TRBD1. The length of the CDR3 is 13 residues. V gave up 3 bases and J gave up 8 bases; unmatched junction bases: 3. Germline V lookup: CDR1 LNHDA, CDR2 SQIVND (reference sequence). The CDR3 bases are TGTGCCAGTAGTATGGGACAGGGGTTAGGCTACACCTTC. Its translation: CASSMGQGLGYTF.

CDR3 DNA: TGCGCCAGCAGCTCAAATCCGGGACTAGCGTTTTACGAGCAGTACTTC. Encoded protein: CASSSNPGLAFYEQYF. V is TRBV5-1 and J is TRBJ2-7; 10 nucleotides match TRBD2. Germline V gene data show CDR1 as SGHRS and CDR2 as YFSETQ. The CDR3 is made up of 16 amino acids. With 3 bases clipped from V and 4 bases from J, the junction kept 10 bases outside the gene matches.